This T cell receptor beta chain was retrieved from a study of blood T cell repertoires in COVID-19. Study information: COVID-19 samples collected from the United States, Italy and Spain covered acute and convalescent phases. Sample material is recorded as cDNA or gDNA derived from T cells, B-cell-depleted T cells, or PBMCs.

Under the authors' procedure: Amplification of reference gene primers was used by the study to estimate nucleated cell counts. Sequencing used immunoSEQ multiplex PCR; TCRdb keeps in-frame clones, though not all of them. That table is the source of V, J and clone size, and D and trimming were worked out from the DNA. The data contain 35,000 or so clones, roughly nine tenths of them singletons. The V gene lost 4 bases and the J gene lost 8 bases, with 19 bases spanning the gap. This CDR3 has 16 residues. CDR1 and CDR2 (germline): SGDLS, YYNGEE. The TCR originated in a man in his sixties with active or convalescent COVID-19. The sequencing sample was made of peripheral blood. V and J are TRBV9 and TRBJ1-6, with D possibly TRBD1 on 5 matching bases. The chain's CDR3 is CASSPWREGRHSPLHF. CDR3 coding DNA: TGTGCCAGCAGCCCATGGAGGGAGGGGCGGCATTCACCCCTCCACTTT.